Below are 5 T cell receptor beta chains sequenced from a single sample in a study of blood T cell repertoires in COVID-19 (dated by TCRdb to the early 2020s). Libraries were made using the immunoSEQ multiplex PCR assay. This is the immuneACCESS table as TCRdb keeps it, with only in-frame sequences that have V and J called. A part of the clones is gone; compared with another copy, unresolved V genes explain less than half, and the rest is unexplained. The sample yields over 120,000 clones; approximately 80% were counted once. In total, the top ten clones hold 4.5% to 6% of the sample. Sequencing was performed on peripheral blood. These receptors were taken from a human donor in a cohort sampled during active COVID-19.

This chain joins TRBV29-1 and TRBJ1-5; the D is unclear. V lost 6 bases, J lost 0 bases, and 15 bases lay in between. Looked up from germline, CDR1 is SQVTM and CDR2 is ANQGSEA. CDR3 length: 15 amino acids. CDR3 loop: CSVAGGSYSNQPQHF. The DNA for the CDR3 is TGCAGCGTCGCGGGAGGCAGCTATAGCAATCAGCCCCAGCATTTT.

The V and J genes are TRBV7-3 and TRBJ1-1, with a weak D call TRBD1 (6 bases). The CDR3 is 15 amino acids. Germline CDR1 and CDR2: SGHTA and FQGTGA. Trimming took 4 bases from V and 3 from J, leaving 15 bases between them. The DNA of the CDR3 is TGTGCCAGCAGCTCCCTACAGGGACCCGACACTGAAGCTTTCTTT. Translating gives CASSSLQGPDTEAFF.

CDR3 coding DNA: TGTGCCAGCAGCGATCGACAGTCTAATTCACCCCTCCACTTT. It is translated as CASSDRQSNSPLHF. V usage is TRBV9 and J usage is TRBJ1-6, with D perhaps matching TRBD1 (5 bases). Trimming removed 3 bases from V and 6 bases from J, with 10 bases in between. The germline CDR1 and CDR2 sequences are SGDLS and YYNGEE. The CDR3 is 14 amino acids.

The chain recombines TRBV20-1 with TRBJ2-1; D perhaps matches TRBD2 (5 bases). Germline CDR1 DFQATT, CDR2 SNEGSKA (reference sequence). The CDR3 runs to 11 residues. Trimming took 1 base from V and 8 from J, leaving 6 bases between them. DNA of the CDR3: TGCAGTGCTAGAGGAGGGCATGAGCAGTTCTTC. It yields the protein CSARGGHEQFF.

In this sample, this clone turned up once. The J gene is TRBJ1-2, the V gene TRBV9; the D gene is possibly TRBD1 (6 bases). Germline CDR1 and CDR2: SGDLS and YYNGEE. V gave up 4 bases and J gave up 8 bases, with 24 bases separating them. This CDR3 has 16 residues. In DNA, the CDR3 is TGTGCCAGCAGCCGAGCTATACCACAGGGACGGAAGGGCTACACCTTC. Its translation is CASSRAIPQGRKGYTF.